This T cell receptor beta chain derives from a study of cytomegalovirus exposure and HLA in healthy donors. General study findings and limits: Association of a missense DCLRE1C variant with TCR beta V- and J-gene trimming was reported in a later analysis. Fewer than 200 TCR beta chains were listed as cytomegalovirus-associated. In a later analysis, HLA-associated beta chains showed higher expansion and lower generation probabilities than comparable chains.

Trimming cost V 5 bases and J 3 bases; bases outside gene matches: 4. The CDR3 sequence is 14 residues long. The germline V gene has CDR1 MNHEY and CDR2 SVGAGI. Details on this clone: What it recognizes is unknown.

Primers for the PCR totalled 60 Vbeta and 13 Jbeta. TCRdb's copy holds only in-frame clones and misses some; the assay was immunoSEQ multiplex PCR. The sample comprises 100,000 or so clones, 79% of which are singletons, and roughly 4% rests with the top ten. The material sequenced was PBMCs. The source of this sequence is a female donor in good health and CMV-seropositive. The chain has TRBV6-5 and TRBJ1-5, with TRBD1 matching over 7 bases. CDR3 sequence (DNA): TGTGCCAGCAGTGAACAGGGGTTCAATCAGCCCCAGCATTTT. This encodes CASSEQGFNQPQHF.